This T cell receptor beta chain was identified during a study of blood T cell repertoires in COVID-19. Turning to the study itself: Samples came from the United States, Italy and Spain, spanning acute and convalescent COVID-19. Sample material is recorded as cDNA or gDNA derived from T cells, B-cell-depleted T cells, or PBMCs.

Original analysis: Scientists estimated how many nucleated cells there were by amplifying reference gene primers. Libraries were prepared by immunoSEQ multiplex PCR; TCRdb keeps only in-frame clonotypes and omits some of them. D and trimming come from the DNA, and the V and J calls and clone size come from that table. The table has tens of thousands of clones, less than 85% seen once. The TCR was taken from a man aged 45-65 years with active COVID-19. Sequences were obtained from peripheral blood.

Here the CDR3 reads CASSPPNSYGGIAKNIQYF. The DNA for the CDR3 is TGTGCCAGCTCACCACCGAATTCATATGGGGGGATAGCCAAAAACATTCAGTACTTC. The chain links TRBV18 to TRBJ2-4; D perhaps matches TRBD2 (6 bases). Germline CDR1 reads KGHSH; CDR2 reads LQKENI. The CDR3 contains 19 residues. Trimming cost V 0 bases and J 0 bases, with 18 bases left between them.